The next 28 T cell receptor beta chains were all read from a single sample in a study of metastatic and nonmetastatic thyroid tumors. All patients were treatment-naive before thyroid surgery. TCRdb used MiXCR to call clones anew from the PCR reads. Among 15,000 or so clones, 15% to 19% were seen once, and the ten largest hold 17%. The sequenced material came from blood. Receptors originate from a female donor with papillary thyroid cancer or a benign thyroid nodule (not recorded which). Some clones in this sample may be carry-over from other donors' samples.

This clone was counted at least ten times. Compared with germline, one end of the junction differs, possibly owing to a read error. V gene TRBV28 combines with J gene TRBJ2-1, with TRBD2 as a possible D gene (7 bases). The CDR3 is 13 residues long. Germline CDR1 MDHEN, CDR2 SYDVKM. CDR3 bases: TGTGCCAGCAGCCGAGGGGGGGGCGGTGAGCAGCTCTTC. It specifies CASSRGGGGEQLF.

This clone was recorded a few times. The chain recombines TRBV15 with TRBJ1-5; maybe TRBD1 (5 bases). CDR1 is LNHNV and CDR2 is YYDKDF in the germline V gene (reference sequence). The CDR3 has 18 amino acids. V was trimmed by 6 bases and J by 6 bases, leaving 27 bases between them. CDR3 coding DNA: TGTGCCACCAGTAGGGCTTGCGGGGGTGGGGATCAATCTCAGCCCCAGCATTTT. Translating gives CATSRACGGGDQSQPQHF.

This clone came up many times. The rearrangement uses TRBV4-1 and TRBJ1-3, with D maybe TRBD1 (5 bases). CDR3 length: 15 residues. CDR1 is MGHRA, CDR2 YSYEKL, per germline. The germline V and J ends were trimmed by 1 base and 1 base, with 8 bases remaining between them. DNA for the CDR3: TGCGCCAGCAGCCAAGGCAGGGTGTCTGGAAACACCATATATTTT. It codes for CASSQGRVSGNTIYF.

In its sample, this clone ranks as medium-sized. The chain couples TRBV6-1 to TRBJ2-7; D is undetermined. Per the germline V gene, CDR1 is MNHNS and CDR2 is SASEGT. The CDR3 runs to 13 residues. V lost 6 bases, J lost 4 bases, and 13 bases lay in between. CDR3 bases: TGTGCCAGCAGATCGGACCCCTTTTACGAGCAGTACTTC. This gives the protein CASRSDPFYEQYF.

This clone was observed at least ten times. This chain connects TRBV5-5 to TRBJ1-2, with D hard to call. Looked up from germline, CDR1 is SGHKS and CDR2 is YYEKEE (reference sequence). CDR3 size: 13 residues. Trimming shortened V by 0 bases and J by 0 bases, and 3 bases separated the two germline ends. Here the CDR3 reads CASSLASNYGYTF. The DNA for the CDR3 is TGTGCCAGCAGCTTGGCTTCTAACTATGGCTACACCTTC.

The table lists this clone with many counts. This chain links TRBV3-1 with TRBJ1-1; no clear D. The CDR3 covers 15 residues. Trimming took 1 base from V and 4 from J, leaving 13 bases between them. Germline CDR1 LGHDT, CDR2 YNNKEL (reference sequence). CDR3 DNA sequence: TGTGCCAGCAGCCAAGCAGCTGTGGAAGGCACTGAAGCTTTCTTT. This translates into CASSQAAVEGTEAFF.

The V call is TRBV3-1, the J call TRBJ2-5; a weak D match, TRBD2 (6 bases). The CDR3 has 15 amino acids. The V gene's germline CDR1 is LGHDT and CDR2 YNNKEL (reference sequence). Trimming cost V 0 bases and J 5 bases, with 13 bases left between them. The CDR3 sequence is CASSQEYVSGETQYF. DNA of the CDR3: TGTGCCAGCAGCCAAGAGTACGTTAGCGGCGAGACCCAGTACTTC.

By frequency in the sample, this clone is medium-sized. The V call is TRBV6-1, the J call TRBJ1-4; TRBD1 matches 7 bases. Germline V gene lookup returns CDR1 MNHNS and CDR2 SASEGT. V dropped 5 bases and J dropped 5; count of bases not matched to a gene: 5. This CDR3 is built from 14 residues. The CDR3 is CASSYRGPNEKLFF. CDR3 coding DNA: TGTGCCAGCAGTTATAGGGGGCCAAATGAAAAACTGTTTTTT.

CDR3 sequence: CASSLGRRDYEQYF. The CDR3 region has the DNA TGTGCCAGCAGCTTAGGGCGTCGAGACTACGAGCAGTACTTC. V usage is TRBV11-3 and J usage is TRBJ2-7; D uncertain. This CDR3 has 14 residues. V shed 1 base and J shed 3 bases, with 10 bases lying between them. Germline V gene lookup returns CDR1 SGHNT and CDR2 YENEEA. Full variable domain (missing parts from reference TRBV11-3 and TRBJ2-7): EAGVVQSPRYKIIEKKQPVAFWCNPISGHNTLYWYLQNLGQGPELLIRYENEEAVDDSQLPKDRFSAERLKGVDSTLKIQPAELGDSAVYLCASSLGRRDYEQYFGPGTRLTVT.

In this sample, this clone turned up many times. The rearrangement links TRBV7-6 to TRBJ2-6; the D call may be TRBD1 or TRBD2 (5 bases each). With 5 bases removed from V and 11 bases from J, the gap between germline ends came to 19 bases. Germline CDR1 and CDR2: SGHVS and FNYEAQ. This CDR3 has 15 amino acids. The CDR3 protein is CASSPRGSDMDVLTF. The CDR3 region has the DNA TGTGCCAGCAGCCCTCGGGGCAGTGACATGGACGTCCTGACTTTC.

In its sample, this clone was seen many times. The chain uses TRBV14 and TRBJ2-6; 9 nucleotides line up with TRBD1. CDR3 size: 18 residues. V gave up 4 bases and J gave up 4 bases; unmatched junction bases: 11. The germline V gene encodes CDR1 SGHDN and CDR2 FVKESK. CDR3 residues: CASSRRDRALRGANVLTF. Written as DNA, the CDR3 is TGTGCCAGCAGCCGCCGGGACAGGGCGTTGAGGGGGGCCAACGTCCTGACTTTC.

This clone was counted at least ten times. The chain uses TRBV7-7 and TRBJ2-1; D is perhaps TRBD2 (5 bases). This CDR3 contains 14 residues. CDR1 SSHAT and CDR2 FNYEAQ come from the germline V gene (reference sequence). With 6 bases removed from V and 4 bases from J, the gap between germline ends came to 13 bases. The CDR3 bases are TGTGCCAGCAGTCGATACGGGGTATACAATGAGCAGTTCTTC. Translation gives CASSRYGVYNEQFF.

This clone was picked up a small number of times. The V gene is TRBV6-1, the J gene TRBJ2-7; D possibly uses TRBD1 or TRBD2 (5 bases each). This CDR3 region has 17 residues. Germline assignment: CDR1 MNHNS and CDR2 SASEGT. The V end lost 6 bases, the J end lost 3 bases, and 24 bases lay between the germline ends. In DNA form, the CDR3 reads TGTGCCAGCAGCCTGACAGATCCCGCGAGGGGCTTCTACGAGCAGTACTTC. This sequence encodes CASSLTDPARGFYEQYF.

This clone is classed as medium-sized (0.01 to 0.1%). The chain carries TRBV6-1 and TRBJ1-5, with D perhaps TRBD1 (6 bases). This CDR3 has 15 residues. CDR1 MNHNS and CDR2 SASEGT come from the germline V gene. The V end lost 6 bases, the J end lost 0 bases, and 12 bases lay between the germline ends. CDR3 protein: CASRTDRTSNQPQHF. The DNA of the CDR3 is TGTGCCAGCAGGACCGACAGGACTAGCAATCAGCCCCAGCATTTT.

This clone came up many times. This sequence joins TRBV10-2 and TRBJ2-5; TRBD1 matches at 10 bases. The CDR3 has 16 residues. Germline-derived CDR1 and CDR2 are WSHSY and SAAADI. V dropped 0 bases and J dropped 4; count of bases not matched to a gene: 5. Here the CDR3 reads CASSESGTGARETQYF. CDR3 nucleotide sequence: TGCGCCAGCAGTGAGTCGGGGACAGGGGCTCGAGAGACCCAGTACTTC.

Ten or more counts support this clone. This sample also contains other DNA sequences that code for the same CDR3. CDR3 in amino acids: CASSLQGTDTQYF. The CDR3 region has the DNA TGTGCCAGCAGCCTACAGGGGACAGATACGCAGTATTTT. The chain carries TRBV7-2 and TRBJ2-3; the match to TRBD1 covers 7 bases. The trim removed 5 bases at V and 3 bases at J, leaving 2 bases unmatched. Germline lookup yields CDR1 SGHTA and CDR2 FQGNSA. The CDR3 runs 13 residues.

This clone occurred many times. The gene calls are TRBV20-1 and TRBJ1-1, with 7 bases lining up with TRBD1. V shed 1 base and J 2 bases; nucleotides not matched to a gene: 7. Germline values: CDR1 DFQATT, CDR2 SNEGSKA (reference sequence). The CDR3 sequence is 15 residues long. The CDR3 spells CSARGPGGGNTEAFF. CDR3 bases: TGCAGTGCTAGAGGCCCGGGAGGGGGCAACACTGAAGCTTTCTTT.

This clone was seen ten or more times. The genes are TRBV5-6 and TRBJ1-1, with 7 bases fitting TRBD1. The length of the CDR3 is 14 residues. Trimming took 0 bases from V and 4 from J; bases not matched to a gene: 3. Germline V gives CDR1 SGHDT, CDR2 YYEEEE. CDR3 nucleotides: TGTGCCAGCAGCTTGGAGACAGGGATCACTGAAGCTTTCTTT. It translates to CASSLETGITEAFF.

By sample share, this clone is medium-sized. The CDR3 DNA sequence: TGTGCCAGCAGTTTAATATCTGGAAACACCATATATTTT. Translating it yields CASSLISGNTIYF. The chain combines TRBV28 with TRBJ1-3; D unresolved. Germline V gene data show CDR1 as MDHEN and CDR2 as SYDVKM. This CDR3 has 13 amino acids. V shed 2 bases and J shed 1 base, with 3 bases lying between them.

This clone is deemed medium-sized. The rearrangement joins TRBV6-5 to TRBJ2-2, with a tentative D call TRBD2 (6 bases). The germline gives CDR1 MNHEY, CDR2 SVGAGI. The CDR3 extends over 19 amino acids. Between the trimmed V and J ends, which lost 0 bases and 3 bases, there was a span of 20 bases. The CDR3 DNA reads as TGTGCCAGCAGTTACTCGATCGGAGGGATTAGCCGCCACACCGGGGAGCTGTTTTTT. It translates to CASSYSIGGISRHTGELFF.

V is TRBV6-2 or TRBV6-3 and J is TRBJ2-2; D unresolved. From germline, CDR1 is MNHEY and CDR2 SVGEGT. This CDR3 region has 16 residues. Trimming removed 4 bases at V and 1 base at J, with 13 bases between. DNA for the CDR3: TGTGCCAGCAGTTTCTATCGGCGCTTGAACACCGGGGAGCTGTTTTTT. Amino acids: CASSFYRRLNTGELFF.

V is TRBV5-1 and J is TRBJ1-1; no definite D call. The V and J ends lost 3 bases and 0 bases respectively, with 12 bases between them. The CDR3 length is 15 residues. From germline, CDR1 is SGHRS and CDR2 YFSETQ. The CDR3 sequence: CASSYRTDMNTEAFF. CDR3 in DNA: TGCGCCAGCAGCTACCGGACGGATATGAACACTGAAGCTTTCTTT.

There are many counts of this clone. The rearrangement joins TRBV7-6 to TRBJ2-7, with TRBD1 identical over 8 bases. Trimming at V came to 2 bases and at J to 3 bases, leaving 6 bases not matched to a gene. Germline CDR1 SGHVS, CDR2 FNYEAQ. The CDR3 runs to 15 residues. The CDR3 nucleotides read TGTGCCAGCAGCTTAAGGCAGGGGGCACTCTACGAGCAGTACTTC. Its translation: CASSLRQGALYEQYF. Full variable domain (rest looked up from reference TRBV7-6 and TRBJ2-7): GAGVSQSPRYKVTKRGQDVALRCDPISGHVSLYWYRQALGQGPEFLTYFNYEAQQDKSGLPNDRFSAERPEGSISTLTIQRTEQRDSAMYRCASSLRQGALYEQYFGPGTRLTVT.

CDR3: CASSLALRTMNTEAFF. CDR3 nucleotide sequence: TGTGCCAGCAGCTTAGCGTTGAGGACCATGAACACTGAAGCTTTCTTT. The chain joins TRBV11-1 to TRBJ1-1; D gene ambiguous. The ends were cut back, 0 bases at V and 0 bases at J, with 11 bases in the middle. The CDR3 loop spans 16 amino acids. In germline, CDR1 is SGHAT, CDR2 FQDESV (reference sequence).

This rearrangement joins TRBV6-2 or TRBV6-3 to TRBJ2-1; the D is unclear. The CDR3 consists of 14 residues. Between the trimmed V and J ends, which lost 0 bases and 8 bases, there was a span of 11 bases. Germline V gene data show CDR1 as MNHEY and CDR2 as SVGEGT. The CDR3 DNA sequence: TGTGCCAGCAGTTACTCTTCGGTTAACTATGAGCAGTTCTTC. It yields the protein CASSYSSVNYEQFF.

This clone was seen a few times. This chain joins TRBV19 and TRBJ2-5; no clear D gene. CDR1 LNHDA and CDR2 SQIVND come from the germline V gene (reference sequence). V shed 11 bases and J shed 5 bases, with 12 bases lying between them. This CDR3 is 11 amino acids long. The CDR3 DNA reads TGTGCCTCCGTGTCGGTTGAGACCCAGTACTTC. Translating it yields CASVSVETQYF.

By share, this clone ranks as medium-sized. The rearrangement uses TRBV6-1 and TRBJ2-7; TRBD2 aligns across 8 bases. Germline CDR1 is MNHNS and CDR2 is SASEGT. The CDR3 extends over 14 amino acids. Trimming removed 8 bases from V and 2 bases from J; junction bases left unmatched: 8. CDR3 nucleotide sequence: TGTGCCAGCGCGGGGGCGGGGGGCGCCTACGAGCAGTACTTC. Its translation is CASAGAGGAYEQYF.

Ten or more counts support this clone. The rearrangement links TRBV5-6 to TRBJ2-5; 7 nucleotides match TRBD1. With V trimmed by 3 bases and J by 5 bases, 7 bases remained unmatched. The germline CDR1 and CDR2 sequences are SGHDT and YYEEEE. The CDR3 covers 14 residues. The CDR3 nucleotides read TGTGCCAGCAGCTACGACAGGGTCAGCGAGACCCAGTACTTC. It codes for CASSYDRVSETQYF.